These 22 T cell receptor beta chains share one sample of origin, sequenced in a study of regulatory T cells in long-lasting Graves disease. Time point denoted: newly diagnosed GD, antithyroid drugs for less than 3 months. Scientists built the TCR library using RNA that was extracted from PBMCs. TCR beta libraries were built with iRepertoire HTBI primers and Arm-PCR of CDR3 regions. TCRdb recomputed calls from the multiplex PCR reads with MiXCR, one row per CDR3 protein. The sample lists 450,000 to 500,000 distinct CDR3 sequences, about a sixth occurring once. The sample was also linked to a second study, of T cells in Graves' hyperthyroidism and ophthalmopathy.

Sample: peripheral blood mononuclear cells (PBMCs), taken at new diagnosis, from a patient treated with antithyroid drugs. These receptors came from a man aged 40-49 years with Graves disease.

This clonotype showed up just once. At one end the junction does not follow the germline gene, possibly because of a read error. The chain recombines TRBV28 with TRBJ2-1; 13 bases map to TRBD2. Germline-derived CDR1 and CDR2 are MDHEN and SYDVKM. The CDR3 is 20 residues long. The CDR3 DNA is TGTGCCAGCAGTCAACTTCAAGGACTAGCGGGAGATGTTGTCCACAATGAGCAGCTCTTC. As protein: CASSQLQGLAGDVVHNEQLF.

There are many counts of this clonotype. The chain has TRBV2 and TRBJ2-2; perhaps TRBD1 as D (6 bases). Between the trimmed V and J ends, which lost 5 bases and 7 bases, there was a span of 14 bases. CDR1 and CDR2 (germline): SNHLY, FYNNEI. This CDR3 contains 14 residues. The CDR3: CASSTGKWVGELFF. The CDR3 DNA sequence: TGTGCCAGCAGTACAGGGAAATGGGTCGGGGAGCTGTTTTTT.

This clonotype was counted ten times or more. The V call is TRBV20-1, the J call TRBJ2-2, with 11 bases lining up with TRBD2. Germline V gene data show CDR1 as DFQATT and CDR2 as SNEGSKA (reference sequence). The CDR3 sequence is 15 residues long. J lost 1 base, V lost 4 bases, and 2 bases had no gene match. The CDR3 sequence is CSATGTSGNTGELFF. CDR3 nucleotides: TGCAGTGCTACTGGGACTAGCGGGAACACCGGGGAGCTGTTTTTT.

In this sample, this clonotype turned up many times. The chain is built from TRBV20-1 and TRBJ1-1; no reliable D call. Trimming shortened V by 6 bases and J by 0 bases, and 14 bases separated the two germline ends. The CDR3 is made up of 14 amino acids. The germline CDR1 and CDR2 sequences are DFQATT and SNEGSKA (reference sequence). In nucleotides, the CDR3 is TGCAGTGCCGAGACTGGACGGATGAACACTGAAGCTTTCTTT. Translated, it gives CSAETGRMNTEAFF.

CDR3 region: CASSQKRWGKGLAGGAYNEQFF. For the CDR3, the DNA is TGTGCCAGCAGCCAGAAGAGGTGGGGGAAGGGACTAGCGGGAGGCGCCTACAATGAGCAGTTCTTC. The J gene is TRBJ2-1, the V gene TRBV3-1; TRBD2 matches at 15 bases. The V and J ends lost 3 bases and 2 bases, in that order; junction bases with no gene match: 17. This CDR3 has 22 residues. Germline V gene lookup returns CDR1 LGHDT and CDR2 YNNKEL (reference sequence).

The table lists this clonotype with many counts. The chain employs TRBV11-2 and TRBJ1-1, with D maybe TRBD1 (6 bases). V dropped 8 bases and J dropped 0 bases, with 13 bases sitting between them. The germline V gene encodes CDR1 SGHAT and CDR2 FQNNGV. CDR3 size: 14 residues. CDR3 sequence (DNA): TGTGCCAGCCGGGACACAAGAATGAACACTGAAGCTTTCTTT. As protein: CASRDTRMNTEAFF.

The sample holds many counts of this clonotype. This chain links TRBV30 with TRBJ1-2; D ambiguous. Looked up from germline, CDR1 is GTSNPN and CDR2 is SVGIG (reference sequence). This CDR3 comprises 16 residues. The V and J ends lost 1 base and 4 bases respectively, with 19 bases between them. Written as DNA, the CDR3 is TGTGCCTGGAGTGGCTTGGGGAGGGCCCCGGGCTATGGCTACACCTTC. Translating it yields CAWSGLGRAPGYGYTF.

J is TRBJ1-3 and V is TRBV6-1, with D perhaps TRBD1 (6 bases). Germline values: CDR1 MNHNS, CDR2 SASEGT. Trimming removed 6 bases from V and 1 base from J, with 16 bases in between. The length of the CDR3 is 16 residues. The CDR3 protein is CASSRTPGVSGNTIYF. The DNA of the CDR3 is TGTGCCAGCAGCCGGACCCCAGGGGTGTCTGGAAACACCATATATTTT.

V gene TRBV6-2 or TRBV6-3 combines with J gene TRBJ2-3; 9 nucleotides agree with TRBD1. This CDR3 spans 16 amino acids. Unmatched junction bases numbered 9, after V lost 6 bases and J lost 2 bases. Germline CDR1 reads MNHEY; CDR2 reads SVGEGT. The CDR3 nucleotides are TGTGCCAGCAGCCCCTTGGGACAGGGATACACAGATACGCAGTATTTT. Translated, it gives CASSPLGQGYTDTQYF.

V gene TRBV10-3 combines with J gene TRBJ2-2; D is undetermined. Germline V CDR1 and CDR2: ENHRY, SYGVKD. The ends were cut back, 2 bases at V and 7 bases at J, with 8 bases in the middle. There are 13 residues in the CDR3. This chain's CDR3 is CAISEGRVGELFF. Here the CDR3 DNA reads TGTGCCATCAGTGAGGGAAGAGTCGGGGAGCTGTTTTTT.

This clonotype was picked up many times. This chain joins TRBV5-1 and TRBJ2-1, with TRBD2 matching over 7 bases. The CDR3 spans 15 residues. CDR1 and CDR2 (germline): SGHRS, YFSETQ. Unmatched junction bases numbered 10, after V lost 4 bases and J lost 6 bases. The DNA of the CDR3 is TGCGCCAGCAGCCCGATCGGACTAGAATCCAATGAGCAGTTCTTC. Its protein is CASSPIGLESNEQFF.

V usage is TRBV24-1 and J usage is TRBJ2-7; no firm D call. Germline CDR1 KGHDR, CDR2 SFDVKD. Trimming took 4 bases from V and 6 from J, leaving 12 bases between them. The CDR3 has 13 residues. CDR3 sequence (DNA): TGTGCCACCAGTGACAGAGGATCCGGCGAGCAGTACTTC. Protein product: CATSDRGSGEQYF.

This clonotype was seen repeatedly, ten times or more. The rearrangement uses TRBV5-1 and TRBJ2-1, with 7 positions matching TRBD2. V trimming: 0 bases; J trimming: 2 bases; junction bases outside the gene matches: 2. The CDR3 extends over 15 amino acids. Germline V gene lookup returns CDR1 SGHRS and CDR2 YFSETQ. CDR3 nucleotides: TGCGCCAGCAGCTTGGGCGGGAGCACCTACAATGAGCAGTTCTTC. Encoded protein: CASSLGGSTYNEQFF.

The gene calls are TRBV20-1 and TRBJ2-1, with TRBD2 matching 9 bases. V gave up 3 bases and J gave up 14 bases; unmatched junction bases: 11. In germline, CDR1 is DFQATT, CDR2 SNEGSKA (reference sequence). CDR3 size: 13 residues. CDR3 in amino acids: CSARPSGKANEFF. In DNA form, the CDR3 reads TGCAGTGCTAGGCCTAGCGGGAAGGCCAATGAGTTCTTC.

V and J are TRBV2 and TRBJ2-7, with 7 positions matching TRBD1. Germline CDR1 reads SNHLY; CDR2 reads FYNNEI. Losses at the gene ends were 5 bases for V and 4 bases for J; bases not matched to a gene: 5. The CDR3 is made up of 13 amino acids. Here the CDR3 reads CASSRDSLYEQYF. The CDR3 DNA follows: TGTGCCAGCAGTCGGGACAGTCTTTACGAGCAGTACTTC.

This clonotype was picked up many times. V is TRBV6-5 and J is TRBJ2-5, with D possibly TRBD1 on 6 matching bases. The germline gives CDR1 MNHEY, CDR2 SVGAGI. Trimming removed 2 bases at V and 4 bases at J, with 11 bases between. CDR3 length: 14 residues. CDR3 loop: CASSYAGAGETQYF. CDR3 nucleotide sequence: TGTGCCAGCAGTTACGCAGGGGCGGGAGAGACCCAGTACTTC.

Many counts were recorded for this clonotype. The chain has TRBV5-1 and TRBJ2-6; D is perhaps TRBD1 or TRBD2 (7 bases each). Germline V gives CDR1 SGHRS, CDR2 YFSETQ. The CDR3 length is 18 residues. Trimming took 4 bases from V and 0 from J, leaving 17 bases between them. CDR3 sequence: CASSPGGGQNSGANVLTF. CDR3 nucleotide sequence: TGCGCCAGCAGCCCGGGCGGGGGACAGAACTCTGGGGCCAACGTCCTGACTTTC.

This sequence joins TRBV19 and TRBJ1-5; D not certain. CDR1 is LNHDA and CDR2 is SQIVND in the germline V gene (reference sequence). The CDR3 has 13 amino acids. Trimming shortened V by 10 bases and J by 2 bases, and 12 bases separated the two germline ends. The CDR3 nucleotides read TGTGCCACCCACCTTACAGGCAATCAGCCCCAGCATTTT. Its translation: CATHLTGNQPQHF.

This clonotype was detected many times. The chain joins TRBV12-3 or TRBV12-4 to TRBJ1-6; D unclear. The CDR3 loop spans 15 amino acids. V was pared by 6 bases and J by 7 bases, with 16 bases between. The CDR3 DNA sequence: TGTGCCAGCAGCCCGGCGGAGGGAGGCAATTCACCCCTCCACTTT. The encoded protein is CASSPAEGGNSPLHF.

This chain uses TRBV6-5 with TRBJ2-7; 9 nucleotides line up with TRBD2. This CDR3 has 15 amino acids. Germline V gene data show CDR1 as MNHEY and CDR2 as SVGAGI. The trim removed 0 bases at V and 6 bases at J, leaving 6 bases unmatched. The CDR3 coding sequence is TGTGCCAGCAGTTACTCGAGCGCGGGAGGGGGCGAGCAGTACTTC. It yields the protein CASSYSSAGGGEQYF.

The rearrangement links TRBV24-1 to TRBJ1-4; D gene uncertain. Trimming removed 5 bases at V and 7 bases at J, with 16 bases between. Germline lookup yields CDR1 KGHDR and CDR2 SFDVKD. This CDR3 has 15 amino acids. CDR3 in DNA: TGTGCCACCAGTGGTCCTCGGGGTTCCGGTGAAAAACTGTTTTTT. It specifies CATSGPRGSGEKLFF.

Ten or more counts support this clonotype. The CDR3 nucleotides are TGCAGTGCTAGGGCACTAGCGGCGGATTACAATGAGCAGTTCTTC. Translation gives CSARALAADYNEQFF. The chain is built from TRBV20-1 and TRBJ2-1; 8 bases align to TRBD2. This CDR3 is built from 15 residues. Germline V gene lookup returns CDR1 DFQATT and CDR2 SNEGSKA (reference sequence). The ends lost 3 bases at V and 4 bases at J; junction bases unmatched: 8.